This section outlines one T cell receptor (beta chain) sequence together with its context. This specimen comes from a study of control samples from healthy donors and cancer patients. Per the germline V gene, CDR1 is SNHLY and CDR2 is FYNNEI. The CDR3 is 15 amino acids. V shed 3 bases and J shed 3 bases, with 14 bases lying between them. Produced via immunoSEQ multiplex PCR; TCRdb's table is partial and in-frame only. The data contain around 90,000 clones, roughly 80% of them singletons. This chain connects TRBV2 to TRBJ1-2; D may be TRBD1 (5 bases). The sequence was obtained from a man aged 25-40 years in good health. Sequenced sample: blood. The chain's CDR3 is CASSDGFAGDYGYTF. CDR3 nucleotides: TGTGCCAGCAGTGACGGGTTTGCGGGGGACTATGGCTACACCTTC. Full variable domain (missing parts from reference TRBV2 and TRBJ1-2): EPEVTQTPSHQVTQMGQEVILRCVPISNHLYFYWYRQILGQKVEFLVSFYNNEISEKSEIFDDQFSVERPDGSNFTLKIRSTKLEDSAMYFCASSDGFAGDYGYTFGSGTRLTVV.